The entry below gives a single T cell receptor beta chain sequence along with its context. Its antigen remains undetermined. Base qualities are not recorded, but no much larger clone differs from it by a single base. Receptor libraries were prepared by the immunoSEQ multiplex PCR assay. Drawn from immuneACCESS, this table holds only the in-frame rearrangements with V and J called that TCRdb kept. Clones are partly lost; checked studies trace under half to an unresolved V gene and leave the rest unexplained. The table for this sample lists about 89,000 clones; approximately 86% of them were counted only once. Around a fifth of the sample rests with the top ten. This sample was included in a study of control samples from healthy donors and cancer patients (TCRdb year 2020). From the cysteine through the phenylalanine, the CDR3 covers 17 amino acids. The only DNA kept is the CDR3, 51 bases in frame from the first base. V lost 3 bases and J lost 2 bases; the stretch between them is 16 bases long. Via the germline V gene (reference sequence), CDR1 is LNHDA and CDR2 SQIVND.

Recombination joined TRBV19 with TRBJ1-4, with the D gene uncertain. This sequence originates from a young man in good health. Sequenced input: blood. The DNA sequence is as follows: TGTGCCAGTAGTATCGGTAGGTTAGGACCCACTAATGAAAAACTGTTTTTT. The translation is CASSIGRLGPTNEKLFF.